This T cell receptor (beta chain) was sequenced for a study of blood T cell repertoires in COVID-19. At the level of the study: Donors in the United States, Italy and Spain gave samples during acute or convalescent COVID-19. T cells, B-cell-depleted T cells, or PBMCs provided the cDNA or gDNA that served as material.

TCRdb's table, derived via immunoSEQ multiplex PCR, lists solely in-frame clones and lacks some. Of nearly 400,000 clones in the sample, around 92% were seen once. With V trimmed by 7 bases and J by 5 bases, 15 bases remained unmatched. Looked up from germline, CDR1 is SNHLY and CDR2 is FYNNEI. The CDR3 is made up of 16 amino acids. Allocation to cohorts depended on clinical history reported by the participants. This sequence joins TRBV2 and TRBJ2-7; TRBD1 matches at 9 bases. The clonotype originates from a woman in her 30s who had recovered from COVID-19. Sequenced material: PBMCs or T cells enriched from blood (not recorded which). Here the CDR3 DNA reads TGTGCCAGCAACCCACCCTCCGGGACAGGGAACCACGAGCAGTACTTC. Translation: CASNPPSGTGNHEQYF.